This T cell receptor (beta chain) emerged from a study of T cell repertoires in cytomegalovirus infection. Whole-study context: The public TCR beta signatures pointed to both CMV infection and matching HLA type. Study results and limitations: HLA-C-restricted TCR beta clonotypes specific for CMV led the ex vivo response. Summed frequency of shared TCR beta families picked out CMV carriers who also had the relevant HLA.

TCRdb redid the calling of the reads with MiXCR, one entry per CDR3 protein. The sample lists 480,000 or so distinct CDR3 sequences, around 11% occurring once. Trimming pared 6 bases from V and 12 bases from J, leaving 12 bases between. The germline CDR1 and CDR2 sequences are SGHAT and FQNNGV. This CDR3 is 11 amino acids long. This clonotype was seen many times. What it binds is unknown. The sequence came from a human donor in good health (CMV status not recorded). Some clones in this sample may be carry-over from other donors' samples. V usage is TRBV11-2 and J usage is TRBJ2-1; perhaps TRBD2 as D (5 bases). The specimen sequenced was PBMCs. CDR3 DNA sequence: TGTGCCAGCAGAGCCGACGGGGTGCAGTTCTTC. Residues: CASRADGVQFF.